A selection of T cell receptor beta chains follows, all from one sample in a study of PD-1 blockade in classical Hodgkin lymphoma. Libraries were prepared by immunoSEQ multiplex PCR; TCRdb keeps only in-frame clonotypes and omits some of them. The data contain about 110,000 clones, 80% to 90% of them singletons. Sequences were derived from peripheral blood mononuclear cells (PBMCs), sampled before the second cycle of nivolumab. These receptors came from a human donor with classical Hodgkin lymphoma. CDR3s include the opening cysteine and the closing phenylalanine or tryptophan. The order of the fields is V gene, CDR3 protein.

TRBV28	CASSTGTGYTGELFF
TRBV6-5	CASSYTGMLGEKLFF
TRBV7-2	CASSDRGSGANVLTF
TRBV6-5	CASSSPGQGTYEQYF
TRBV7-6	CASSLAASALDPYEQYF
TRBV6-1	CASSEASYEQYF
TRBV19	CASSNPSVPGTDTQYF
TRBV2	CASSDRGGAGAQYF
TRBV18	CASSPPSRGAQETQYF
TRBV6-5	CASSPRGSYNEKLFF
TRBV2	CASSPSGVRNNEQFF
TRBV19	CASKMEAWQETQYF
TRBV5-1	CASSPTYDGTYGYTF
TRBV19	CATTPGGRAFEQYF
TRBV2	CAPKGPGQGEIPYGYTF
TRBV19	CASSTARDTQYF